Below, 25 T cell receptor beta chains from the same sample are listed, as sequenced in a study of blood T cell repertoires in COVID-19. Data came from immunoSEQ multiplex PCR; TCRdb stores just in-frame clones and leaves some out. Here the sample spans approximately 250,000 clones, 75% to 90% being singletons. Sequenced material: peripheral blood. Receptors originate from a woman between 65 and 79 years old with COVID-19, enrolled during active disease.

The chain carries TRBV5-4 and TRBJ1-1; possibly TRBD1 for D (6 bases). Trimming took off 4 bases at V and 0 bases at J, with 19 bases between the two ends. The CDR3 totals 17 residues. Germline CDR1 SGHNT, CDR2 YYREEE (reference sequence). The CDR3 loop is CASSGRAWGGMNTEAFF. In DNA form, the CDR3 reads TGTGCCAGCAGCGGACGGGCCTGGGGGGGCATGAACACTGAAGCTTTCTTT. Supplemented by reference TRBV5-4 and TRBJ1-1, the full variable domain reads ETGVTQSPTHLIKTRGQQVTLRCSSQSGHNTVSWYQQALGQGPQFIFQYYREEENGRGNFPPRFSGLQFPNYSSELNVNALELDDSALYLCASSGRAWGGMNTEAFFGQGTRLTVV.

The V call is TRBV7-2, the J call TRBJ2-7; 9 bases match TRBD1. Germline CDR1 reads SGHTA; CDR2 reads FQGNSA. The CDR3 has 15 residues. With 5 bases clipped from V and 4 bases from J, the junction kept 9 bases outside the gene matches. CDR3 bases: TGTGCCAGCAGCCCCCGGACAGGGGTAATGTACGAGCAGTACTTC. Translating gives CASSPRTGVMYEQYF.

The rearrangement uses TRBV7-9 and TRBJ2-7; 12 bases agree with TRBD2. The CDR3 contains 17 residues. V lost 0 bases and J lost 5; bases outside the gene matches: 8. The germline V gene has CDR1 SEHNR and CDR2 FQNEAQ (reference sequence). The CDR3 coding sequence is TGTGCCAGCAGCTTAGCCCTAGCGGGGGGGCCCGGAGACGAGCAGTACTTC. It codes for CASSLALAGGPGDEQYF.

The chain combines TRBV9 with TRBJ2-3; D is possibly TRBD2 (6 bases). The germline gives CDR1 SGDLS, CDR2 YYNGEE. This CDR3 spans 16 amino acids. Between the trimmed V and J ends, which lost 0 bases and 2 bases, there was a span of 13 bases. CDR3 residues: CASSVDVGGYTDTQYF. The DNA for the CDR3 is TGTGCCAGCAGCGTAGATGTGGGGGGATACACAGATACGCAGTATTTT.

The V gene is TRBV9, the J gene TRBJ2-5; 8 bases are shared with TRBD1. Germline CDR1 is SGDLS and CDR2 is YYNGEE. The CDR3 covers 17 residues. J gave up 5 bases and V 0 bases, and 12 bases lay outside the gene matches. CDR3 loop: CASSVATNQGASETQYF. Written as DNA, the CDR3 is TGTGCCAGCAGCGTAGCCACTAATCAGGGGGCATCGGAGACCCAGTACTTC.

The rearrangement joins TRBV24-1 to TRBJ2-7, with 7 bases that match TRBD1. The CDR3 length is 12 residues. The V and J ends lost 9 bases and 3 bases, in that order; junction bases with no gene match: 4. Germline V gene lookup returns CDR1 KGHDR and CDR2 SFDVKD. CDR3 residues: CATGTGDYEQYF. Written as DNA, the CDR3 is TGTGCCACCGGAACAGGGGACTACGAGCAGTACTTC.

In regard to this clone: Other nucleotide sequences from this sample produce the same CDR3. CDR3 sequence: CASSPRNTGELFF. In DNA, the CDR3 is TGTGCCAGCTCACCCCGGAACACCGGGGAGCTGTTTTTT. This rearrangement joins TRBV18 to TRBJ2-2; unclear D gene. The germline V gene encodes CDR1 KGHSH and CDR2 LQKENI. The V gene lost 3 bases and the J gene lost 1 base, with 3 bases spanning the gap. The CDR3 is 13 amino acids.

The chain uses TRBV11-2 and TRBJ1-1; D may be TRBD1 (6 bases). Germline CDR1 reads SGHAT; CDR2 reads FQNNGV. The CDR3 has 15 amino acids. V was trimmed by 0 bases and J by 4 bases, leaving 12 bases between them. Written as DNA, the CDR3 is TGTGCCAGCAGCTTAGAAAGGGGAGGGGGCACTGAAGCTTTCTTT. Translating gives CASSLERGGGTEAFF.

CDR3 residues: CASSRATDTQYF. The CDR3 DNA follows: TGTGCCAGCAGCCGAGCTACAGATACGCAGTATTTT. The chain has TRBV11-3 and TRBJ2-3; D remains unclear. The V end was cut by 5 bases, the J end by 3 bases, with 6 bases between. Per the germline V gene, CDR1 is SGHNT and CDR2 is YENEEA. This CDR3 is 12 amino acids long.

The CDR3 reads CASSLGGTTEREQYF. DNA of the CDR3: TGTGCCAGCAGCTTAGGCGGGACTACTGAGAGGGAGCAGTACTTC. The chain links TRBV7-2 to TRBJ2-7; 7 nucleotides agree with TRBD2. CDR1 is SGHTA, CDR2 FQGNSA, per germline. V shed 1 base, J shed 7 bases, and the junction held 10 bases outside the gene matches. The CDR3 contains 15 residues.

The chain links TRBV5-1 to TRBJ2-5; 8 bases match TRBD2. The V segment lost 3 bases and the J segment 5 bases; nucleotides outside the gene matches: 6. The CDR3 is made up of 14 amino acids. CDR1 is SGHRS, CDR2 YFSETQ, per germline. The CDR3 spells CASSSTGGRETQYF. CDR3 bases: TGCGCCAGCAGCTCGACGGGGGGGCGGGAGACCCAGTACTTC.

This clone is a singleton in its sample. V and J are TRBV29-1 and TRBJ2-3; tentative D call: TRBD1 (6 bases). CDR1 is SQVTM and CDR2 is ANQGSEA in the germline V gene. V lost 7 bases and J 1 base, leaving 12 bases between the germline ends. The CDR3 spans 13 residues. The DNA for the CDR3 is TGCAGCGCCGAAGGGGGAGGCACAGATACGCAGTATTTT. Its protein product is CSAEGGGTDTQYF.

The V gene is TRBV5-1, the J gene TRBJ1-3; TRBD1 agrees at 7 bases. CDR1 and CDR2 from the germline V gene are SGHRS and YFSETQ. Trimming removed 3 bases from V and 4 bases from J; junction bases left unmatched: 10. The CDR3 runs to 16 residues. The CDR3 DNA sequence: TGCGCCAGCAGCTACGCGACAGGGTCGGGAGGAAACACCATATATTTT. Translated, it gives CASSYATGSGGNTIYF.

This clone was seen just once. J is TRBJ1-5 and V is TRBV4-1; TRBD1 might be the D (5 bases). Per the germline V gene, CDR1 is MGHRA and CDR2 is YSYEKL. The CDR3 extends over 16 amino acids. Trimming removed 4 bases from V and 3 bases from J, with 16 bases in between. The DNA for the CDR3 is TGCGCCAGCAGCCCCCGCGCAGAGGGACTCAATCAGCCCCAGCATTTT. Amino acid sequence: CASSPRAEGLNQPQHF.

The chain joins TRBV9 to TRBJ1-2; TRBD1 is a possible D gene (6 bases). V lost 3 bases and J 2 bases, leaving 17 bases between the germline ends. Germline V lookup: CDR1 SGDLS, CDR2 YYNGEE. The CDR3 runs to 16 residues. The CDR3 region is CASSAVPGQRNYGYTF. Written as DNA, the CDR3 is TGTGCCAGCAGCGCCGTTCCGGGACAAAGGAACTATGGCTACACCTTC.

The V gene is TRBV19, the J gene TRBJ2-7; D not certain. Germline V lookup: CDR1 LNHDA, CDR2 SQIVND (reference sequence). Trimming stripped 5 bases from V and 3 bases from J, with 14 bases between. CDR3 length: 14 residues. The CDR3 nucleotides read TGTGCCAGTAGTCCCGGAACGGGTGTCTACGAGCAGTACTTC. Translation: CASSPGTGVYEQYF.

The V gene is TRBV15, the J gene TRBJ1-1; 9 bases line up with TRBD1. Germline loops: CDR1 LNHNV, CDR2 YYDKDF (reference sequence). CDR3 length: 14 amino acids. Germline trimming cut 3 bases from V and 5 bases from J; bases unmatched to any gene: 4. The CDR3 DNA follows: TGTGCCACCAGCAGGCGACAGGGGGAAACTGAAGCTTTCTTT. Translated, it gives CATSRRQGETEAFF.

The genes are TRBV3-1 (or the pseudogene TRBV3-2) and TRBJ2-7, with a tentative D call TRBD1 (6 bases). Trimming pared 4 bases from V and 5 bases from J, leaving 12 bases between. CDR1 LGHDT and CDR2 YNNKEL come from the germline V gene (reference sequence). The CDR3 consists of 13 residues. The CDR3 nucleotides are TGTGCCAGCAGCCGAACAGGGTTCGACGAGCAGTACTTC. Translating gives CASSRTGFDEQYF.

The chain is built from TRBV5-1 and TRBJ2-1; possible D gene TRBD2, 5 bases. V was pared by 7 bases and J by 5 bases, with 16 bases between. The CDR3 contains 14 residues. CDR1 is SGHRS and CDR2 is YFSETQ in the germline V gene. The CDR3 region has the DNA TGCGCCAGCGCCGGGGTCCCCGGTGACAATGAGCAGTTCTTC. Protein sequence: CASAGVPGDNEQFF.

The chain couples TRBV19 to TRBJ1-2; D call uncertain. Germline V gene lookup returns CDR1 LNHDA and CDR2 SQIVND (reference sequence). V shed 7 bases and J shed 9 bases, with 18 bases lying between them. The CDR3 is made up of 13 amino acids. CDR3 in DNA: TGTGCCAGTAACCCTCCAGGCCTAAGTAGCTACACCTTC. Protein: CASNPPGLSSYTF.

The chain combines TRBV5-4 with TRBJ1-1; D ambiguous. Germline V lookup: CDR1 SGHNT, CDR2 YYREEE (reference sequence). With 0 bases removed from V and 1 base from J, the gap between germline ends came to 13 bases. This CDR3 region has 16 residues. This chain's CDR3 is CASSLGPSPENTEAFF. The CDR3 nucleotides are TGTGCCAGCAGCTTGGGGCCATCTCCTGAGAACACTGAAGCTTTCTTT.

The chain joins TRBV7-2 to TRBJ1-1; possible D gene TRBD1, 6 bases. The CDR3 covers 14 residues. Germline V gives CDR1 SGHTA, CDR2 FQGNSA. The V gene lost 5 bases and the J gene lost 2 bases, with 12 bases spanning the gap. CDR3 DNA: TGTGCCAGCAGCGGTCAGGGGCGAAACACTGAAGCTTTCTTT. It is translated as CASSGQGRNTEAFF.

This chain connects TRBV2 to TRBJ2-7, with 8 bases matching TRBD1. With V trimmed by 0 bases and J by 7 bases, 11 bases remained unmatched. The germline V gene has CDR1 SNHLY and CDR2 FYNNEI. The CDR3 length is 16 residues. The CDR3 protein is CASSEASHRGYEEQYF. The CDR3 DNA reads as TGTGCCAGCAGTGAAGCAAGTCACAGGGGGTATGAGGAGCAGTACTTC. The full variable domain, its missing parts supplied by reference TRBV2 and TRBJ2-7, is EPEVTQTPSHQVTQMGQEVILRCVPISNHLYFYWYRQILGQKVEFLVSFYNNEISEKSEIFDDQFSVERPDGSNFTLKIRSTKLEDSAMYFCASSEASHRGYEEQYFGPGTRLTVT.

This chain joins TRBV9 and TRBJ2-5; 10 nucleotides agree with TRBD1. The germline V gene encodes CDR1 SGDLS and CDR2 YYNGEE. The CDR3 runs to 14 residues. J was trimmed by 9 bases and V by 2 bases; bases with no gene match: 7. CDR3: CASSVNPGQGPQYF. The CDR3 nucleotides read TGTGCCAGCAGCGTTAATCCGGGACAGGGGCCCCAGTACTTC.

The V gene is TRBV18, the J gene TRBJ1-4, with D possibly matching TRBD1 (5 bases). With 6 bases removed from V and 7 bases from J, the gap between germline ends came to 15 bases. This CDR3 spans 14 amino acids. Germline V gives CDR1 KGHSH, CDR2 LQKENI. CDR3 sequence (DNA): TGTGCCAGCTCCACAGGAAGTGGTGGTGAAAAACTGTTTTTT. It translates to CASSTGSGGEKLFF. Full variable domain (missing parts from reference TRBV18 and TRBJ1-4): NAGVMQNPRHLVRRRGQEARLRCSPMKGHSHVYWYRQLPEEGLKFMVYLQKENIIDESGMPKERFSAEFPKEGPSILRIQQVVRGDSAAYFCASSTGSGGEKLFFGSGTQLSVL.